This is a list of T cell receptor beta chains from one sample in a study of shared clonotypes between healthy human individuals. Some clones are missing from TCRdb's copy, which holds only in-frame ones; the method was immunoSEQ multiplex PCR. The sample has some 680,000 clones; about three quarters are singletons. Sequencing was done on a sample of memory CD4+ T cells sorted from blood. The receptors derive from a woman aged 25-40 years in good health. CDR3s include the opening cysteine and the closing phenylalanine or tryptophan. D genes are given only for firm matches. Expanded clones are given a class, and other clones once, few, many or no size at all.

clone size,D gene,J gene,V gene,CDR3 DNA,CDR3 protein
once,.,TRBJ1-3,TRBV7-2,TGTGCCAGCACCCCGAGACGGGCTGGAAACACCATATATTTT,CASTPRRAGNTIYF
once,.,TRBJ1-1,TRBV4-2,TGTGCCAGCAGGCGGGTCCTCGGGGACACTGAAGCTTTCTTT,CASRRVLGDTEAFF
few,.,TRBJ2-1,TRBV5-1,TGCGCCAGCAGCCTCCCCCAAGCCGGACAAAATGAGCAGTTCTTC,CASSLPQAGQNEQFF
.,TRBD2,TRBJ2-3,TRBV10-1,TGCGCCAGCAGCCTTAGCGGGACTCCAGATACGCAGTATTTT,CASSLSGTPDTQYF
.,TRBD2,TRBJ2-3,TRBV11-2,TGTGCCAGCAGCTTGGGACTAGCGACTCAGGGTACAGATACGCAGTATTTT,CASSLGLATQGTDTQYF
.,TRBD1,TRBJ2-3,TRBV5-1,TGCGCCAGCAGCACGGGACAGGGGGCAAACACAGATACGCAGTATTTT,CASSTGQGANTDTQYF
.,.,TRBJ1-5,TRBV27,TGTGCCAGCAGTTTAGAGGGCGGGCCGGTCCATCAGCCCCAGCATTTT,CASSLEGGPVHQPQHF
.,.,TRBJ2-7,TRBV6-4,TGTGCCAGGAATCGTCGGGAGAATGGGAACGAGCAGTACTTC,CARNRRENGNEQYF
.,.,TRBJ1-1,TRBV14,TGTGCCAGCAGCTTCAACAGAAATCCAAACACTGAAGCTTTCTTT,CASSFNRNPNTEAFF
.,TRBD2,TRBJ2-3,TRBV14,TGTGCCAGCAGCCGGACTAGCGGGAGGTTGGGACATACGCAGTATTTT,CASSRTSGRLGHTQYF
.,.,TRBJ2-3,TRBV5-1,TGCGCCAGCAGCGCCTCGCAAGATACGCAGTATTTT,CASSASQDTQYF
.,.,TRBJ1-2,TRBV5-4,TGTGCCAGCAGTTTTGGCGGGGGCAACTATGGCTACACCTTC,CASSFGGGNYGYTF
.,TRBD1,TRBJ1-4,TRBV19,TGTGCCAGTAGTACGCAGGGGGCGTACGAAAAACTGTTTTTT,CASSTQGAYEKLFF
.,.,TRBJ2-7,TRBV28,TGTGCCAGCAGTGGAGGGGCCTACGAGCAGTACTTC,CASSGGAYEQYF
once,.,TRBJ2-2,TRBV5-1,TGCGCCAGCAGCTGGGACTCCAACACCGGGGAGCTGTTTTTT,CASSWDSNTGELFF
few,TRBD2,TRBJ2-2,TRBV2,TGTGCCAGCAGTATCCTGACTAGCCTGAACACCGGGGAGCTGTTTTTT,CASSILTSLNTGELFF
.,TRBD2,TRBJ2-7,TRBV5-8,TGTGCCAGCAGCTTGTCTGCTACGCGGGGGGTGGGAATGGCCTACGAGCAGTACTTC,CASSLSATRGVGMAYEQYF
.,.,TRBJ1-5,TRBV6-1,TGTGCCAGCAGTCCCCAGGGTAGCAATCAGCCCCAGCATTTT,CASSPQGSNQPQHF
.,TRBD1,TRBJ1-1,TRBV29-1,TGCAGCGTGCATTCAGGGGGCACTGAAGCTTTCTTT,CSVHSGGTEAFF
once,TRBD2,TRBJ2-3,TRBV4-1,TGCGCCAGCAGCCACCTCGGGACTAGCGTCGATACGCAGTATTTT,CASSHLGTSVDTQYF
.,TRBD2,TRBJ2-7,TRBV11-2,TGTGCCAGCAGCATAACTAGCGGGGGAGCCTACGAGCAGTACTTC,CASSITSGGAYEQYF
.,.,TRBJ2-7,TRBV9,TGTGCCAGCAGCGTAGACATCTACGAGCAGTACTTC,CASSVDIYEQYF
.,.,TRBJ2-7,TRBV7-8,TGTGCCAGCAGCTCGCAGGGCGTCCACGAGCAGTACTTC,CASSSQGVHEQYF
.,TRBD1,TRBJ2-7,TRBV25-1,TGTGCCAGCAGTCCGACAGGGGGCGCAGGTTCGCGGGAGCAGTACTTC,CASSPTGGAGSREQYF
.,.,TRBJ1-2,TRBV6-5,TGTGCCAGCAGTCAGGGCTCCCTCGTTGGCTACACCTTC,CASSQGSLVGYTF
once,.,TRBJ2-2,TRBV6-5,TGTGCCAGCAGTTACGGCGGAGGAGGGGAGGCCGGGGAGCTGTTTTTT,CASSYGGGGEAGELFF
.,.,TRBJ2-5,TRBV28,TGTGCCAGCAGCCCCCCCGGGTACGAGACCCAGTACTTC,CASSPPGYETQYF
.,.,TRBJ1-5,TRBV4-2,TGTGCCAGCAGCCAAGAGGGGACCTTTGGGAATCAGCCCCAGCATTTT,CASSQEGTFGNQPQHF
.,TRBD1,TRBJ2-2,TRBV9,TGTGCCAGCAGCGTAGCTACGGACAGGGAACCCGGGGAGCTGTTTTTT,CASSVATDREPGELFF
.,.,TRBJ2-7,TRBV28,TGTGCCAGCAGTCCCCCCCAGCGGGCCCCCTACGAGCAGTACTTC,CASSPPQRAPYEQYF
.,.,TRBJ2-1,TRBV19,TGTGCCAGTAGTTACGGAGGGACTCGTGGTGATGAGCAGTTCTTC,CASSYGGTRGDEQFF
.,.,TRBJ2-7,TRBV25-1,TGTGCCAGCAGTGACAACAGTTGGGCGAGGGAGCAGTACTTC,CASSDNSWAREQYF
.,TRBD2,TRBJ2-1,TRBV6-6,TGTGCCAGCAGTACCACCACTAGCGGCTCCTACAATGAGCAGTTCTTC,CASSTTTSGSYNEQFF
.,.,TRBJ1-2,TRBV28,TGTGCCAGCAGTCTGCGACAAACCTCCTATGGCTACACCTTC,CASSLRQTSYGYTF
.,TRBD1,TRBJ1-3,TRBV2,TGTGCCAGCAGTACCCGGGGACAGGCAGGAAACACCATATATTTT,CASSTRGQAGNTIYF
.,TRBD2,TRBJ2-2,TRBV5-6,TGTGCCAGCAGCTTGGTACGTCTAGCGGCCAACACCGGGGAGCTGTTTTTT,CASSLVRLAANTGELFF